This is a list of T cell receptor beta chains from one sample in a study of blood T cell repertoires in COVID-19. Libraries were prepared by immunoSEQ multiplex PCR; TCRdb keeps only in-frame clonotypes and omits some of them. The table has about 55,000 clones, 88% seen once. The sequenced material came from peripheral blood. The receptors come from a man in his sixties with active COVID-19. CDR3s include the opening cysteine and the closing phenylalanine or tryptophan. D genes are given only for firm matches. Where a row states a size, it is once, few, many or the class of an expanded clone; other rows omit it.

clone_size	v_call	d_call	j_call	cdr3_aa	cdr3_nt
.	TRBV18	.	TRBJ1-2	CASSPNRQFDGYTF	TGTGCCAGCTCACCGAACCGACAGTTTGATGGCTACACCTTC
.	TRBV2	.	TRBJ1-6	CASNRDSSYNSPLHF	TGTGCCAGCAACCGCGACAGCTCCTATAATTCACCCCTCCACTTT
.	TRBV6-5	.	TRBJ2-2	CASSYNWNTGELFF	TGTGCCAGCAGTTACAACTGGAACACCGGGGAGCTGTTTTTT
.	TRBV15	TRBD2	TRBJ2-7	CATSRRLAGGHEEQYF	TGTGCCACCAGCAGACGACTAGCGGGAGGACATGAGGAGCAGTACTTC
.	TRBV6-5	.	TRBJ1-5	CASSTNRGNQPQHF	TGTGCCAGCAGTACGAACAGGGGCAATCAGCCCCAGCATTTT
.	TRBV6-5	.	TRBJ2-5	CASSYGGGIETQYF	TGTGCCAGCAGTTACGGAGGAGGAATAGAGACCCAGTACTTC
.	TRBV6-4	.	TRBJ2-1	CASSDDSRTYNEQFF	TGTGCCAGCAGTGATGACAGCCGGACGTACAATGAGCAGTTCTTC
.	TRBV5-1	.	TRBJ2-7	CASSLPTDRGWEQYF	TGCGCCAGCAGCCTCCCAACGGACAGAGGGTGGGAGCAGTACTTC
.	TRBV7-9	.	TRBJ1-1	CASSLVGGGFF	TGTGCCAGCAGCTTAGTGGGAGGTGGTTTCTTT
.	TRBV10-2	.	TRBJ2-1	CASREKTGWRNEQFF	TGCGCCAGCAGGGAAAAGACAGGCTGGAGAAATGAGCAGTTCTTC
.	TRBV19	TRBD1	TRBJ1-1	CASSHRDRVNTEAFF	TGTGCCAGTAGTCACCGGGACAGGGTGAACACTGAAGCTTTCTTT
.	TRBV5-1	TRBD1	TRBJ2-1	CASSAAGTGTSYNEQFF	TGCGCCAGCAGCGCAGCCGGGACAGGGACATCCTACAATGAGCAGTTCTTC
.	TRBV25-1	.	TRBJ1-2	CASRGSRNYGYTF	TGTGCCAGCAGAGGCAGCAGGAACTATGGCTACACCTTC
.	TRBV18	.	TRBJ1-2	CASSVDSNGYTF	TGTGCCAGCTCAGTGGACAGTAATGGCTACACCTTC
.	TRBV27	.	TRBJ2-7	CASSGAPSSYEQYF	TGTGCCAGCAGTGGGGCGCCAAGCTCCTACGAGCAGTACTTC
.	TRBV6-1	.	TRBJ2-2	CASSEALRQLPGELFF	TGTGCCAGCAGTGAAGCGCTTCGACAGCTACCCGGGGAGCTGTTTTTT
once	TRBV6-5	TRBD2	TRBJ2-3	CASSYSGSKDTQYF	TGTGCCAGCAGTTATAGCGGGAGCAAAGATACGCAGTATTTT
.	TRBV11-2	.	TRBJ2-1	CASSSGLHNEQFF	TGTGCCAGCAGCTCGGGATTGCACAATGAGCAGTTCTTC
.	TRBV7-6	.	TRBJ2-1	CASSFSGGSSYNEQFF	TGTGCCAGCAGCTTTTCTGGCGGTAGCTCCTACAATGAGCAGTTCTTC
.	TRBV11-2	TRBD2	TRBJ2-1	CASSLDEGGLAYDEQFF	TGTGCCAGCAGCTTAGATGAGGGGGGACTAGCTTATGATGAGCAGTTCTTC
.	TRBV10-3	TRBD2	TRBJ2-1	CAITAGGNEQFF	TGTGCCATCACAGCGGGAGGGAATGAGCAGTTCTTC
once	TRBV29-1	.	TRBJ1-1	CSVADTGTEAFF	TGCAGCGTTGCAGACACGGGGACTGAAGCTTTCTTT
few	TRBV21-1	.	TRBJ2-7	CASTKEGNRNEQYF	TGTGCCAGCACCAAGGAGGGCAATAGGAACGAGCAGTACTTC
few	TRBV10-2	.	TRBJ1-2	CASSEGNRGINGYTF	TGCGCCAGCAGTGAGGGGAACCGGGGAATTAATGGCTACACCTTC
.	TRBV5-1	TRBD2	TRBJ2-2	CARRGTSGENTGELFF	TGCGCCAGGCGGGGGACTAGCGGAGAGAACACCGGGGAGCTGTTTTTT
.	TRBV7-2	.	TRBJ1-2	CASSLVTGSNYGYTF	TGTGCCAGCAGCTTAGTCACAGGATCTAACTATGGCTACACCTTC
.	TRBV29-1	TRBD2	TRBJ2-5	CSVEVPRAGGFEEETQYF	TGCAGCGTTGAAGTACCGAGAGCGGGAGGGTTTGAGGAAGAGACCCAGTACTTC
.	TRBV10-3	TRBD1	TRBJ1-4	CAISQGAEKLFF	TGTGCCATCAGCCAGGGGGCGGAAAAACTGTTTTTT
.	TRBV2	.	TRBJ2-4	CASRGQGWRMDIQYF	TGTGCCAGCAGGGGGCAGGGATGGCGTATGGACATTCAGTACTTC
.	TRBV5-5	TRBD2	TRBJ2-2	CASSKIAGGPLDTGELFF	TGTGCCAGCAGCAAAATAGCGGGAGGGCCATTGGACACCGGGGAGCTGTTTTTT
few	TRBV4-1	TRBD2	TRBJ2-1	CASSQIAGAYNEQFF	TGCGCCAGCAGCCAAATAGCGGGAGCATACAATGAGCAGTTCTTC
.	TRBV11-2	TRBD2	TRBJ2-5	CASSSWTSGGQETQYF	TGTGCCAGCAGCTCCTGGACTAGCGGGGGACAAGAGACCCAGTACTTC
once	TRBV5-4	TRBD2	TRBJ2-1	CASSFGLAGINEQFF	TGTGCCAGCAGCTTTGGACTAGCGGGAATTAATGAGCAGTTCTTC
.	TRBV7-2	TRBD2	TRBJ2-7	CASSPREARESYEQYF	TGTGCCAGCAGCCCGCGTGAGGCGCGGGAGAGCTACGAGCAGTACTTC
.	TRBV7-3	TRBD2	TRBJ2-1	CASSPLAGVGYNEQFF	TGTGCCAGCAGCCCCCTAGCGGGAGTGGGATACAATGAGCAGTTCTTC
few	TRBV7-3	TRBD1	TRBJ1-2	CATRPTGVGGYTF	TGTGCCACCCGGCCGACAGGGGTGGGGGGCTACACCTTC
.	TRBV14	TRBD2	TRBJ2-5	CASSQAAGVPTGTQYF	TGTGCCAGCAGCCAAGCCGCGGGGGTCCCAACGGGGACCCAGTACTTC
.	TRBV12-3/TRBV12-4	.	TRBJ2-3	CASNELYTDTQYF	TGTGCCAGCAACGAGCTATACACAGATACGCAGTATTTT
.	TRBV29-1	TRBD1	TRBJ1-1	CSVLQGAQAFF	TGCAGCGTCCTACAGGGGGCGCAGGCTTTCTTT
.	TRBV28	TRBD1	TRBJ2-1	CASSSTWRNRGRSTYNEQFF	TGTGCCAGCAGCTCTACTTGGAGGAACAGGGGGCGCAGTACGTACAATGAGCAGTTCTTC
.	TRBV12-2	.	TRBJ1-3	CASRFTGDGNTIYF	TGTGCAAGTCGCTTCACAGGGGATGGAAACACCATATATTTT
.	TRBV27	.	TRBJ2-1	CASRPYQGVTYNEQFF	TGTGCCAGCAGGCCCTATCAGGGTGTAACCTACAATGAGCAGTTCTTC
.	TRBV6-5	.	TRBJ2-7	CASRDRNNYEQYF	TGTGCCAGCAGGGACAGAAATAACTACGAGCAGTACTTC
.	TRBV19	.	TRBJ1-1	CASRTTGTMNTEAFF	TGTGCCAGTAGAACTACCGGGACAATGAACACTGAAGCTTTCTTT
once	TRBV30	TRBD2	TRBJ2-4	CAWRYRTTRAPAGVAKNIQYF	TGTGCCTGGAGATATAGGACAACCCGGGCTCCAGCGGGAGTTGCCAAAAACATTCAGTACTTC
.	TRBV21-1	.	TRBJ1-2	CASSKALSGGGDGYTF	TGTGCCAGCAGCAAAGCGCTTTCGGGGGGCGGCGATGGCTACACCTTC